These 19 T cell receptor beta chains were sequenced from one sample in a study of cytomegalovirus exposure and HLA in healthy donors. Use of 60 Vbeta and 13 Jbeta primers characterized the PCR. The method was immunoSEQ multiplex PCR; TCRdb's version includes in-frame clones alone and lacks a portion of them. Of about 140,000 clones in the sample, about 78% are singletons; the top ten hold 3.9%. The sequencing sample was made of PBMCs. These receptors originate from a man younger than 35 in good health and CMV-seronegative.

The chain has TRBV18 and TRBJ2-5, with D perhaps matching TRBD2 (6 bases). V lost 1 base, J lost 2 bases, and 11 bases lay in between. This CDR3 region has 15 residues. The germline V gene encodes CDR1 KGHSH and CDR2 LQKENI. The DNA of the CDR3 is TGTGCCAGCTCACCACGAGGGACTCCTCAAGAGACCCAGTACTTC. Residues: CASSPRGTPQETQYF.

The CDR3 protein is CASRFAVQGMTDTQYF. CDR3 in DNA: TGTGCCAGCAGGTTCGCGGTACAGGGGATGACAGATACGCAGTATTTT. V and J are TRBV28 and TRBJ2-3, with 7 bases that match TRBD1. The germline gives CDR1 MDHEN, CDR2 SYDVKM. After removal of 6 bases from V and 3 bases from J, the junction contained 12 bases not matched to a gene. There are 16 residues in the CDR3.

As DNA, the CDR3 is TGCGCCAGCAGCTCAGGGCCCGAGCAGTACTTC. Protein product: CASSSGPEQYF. The genes are TRBV5-1 and TRBJ2-5; D might be TRBD1 (5 bases). The J call could be wrong; TRBJ2-7 is a better fit for the DNA end. CDR1 and CDR2 from the germline V gene are SGHRS and YFSETQ. The length of the CDR3 is 11 residues.

V usage is TRBV30 and J usage is TRBJ2-3; 7 nucleotides line up with TRBD2. The CDR3 has 12 residues. In germline, CDR1 is GTSNPN, CDR2 SVGIG (reference sequence). V gave up 0 bases and J gave up 6 bases; unmatched junction bases: 0. The CDR3, as DNA: TGTGCCTGGAGTGTCGGGAGGGATACGCAGTATTTT. Translation: CAWSVGRDTQYF.

The CDR3 here is CASSTTQGANEKLFF. CDR3 bases: TGTGCCAGTAGTACCACACAGGGGGCTAATGAAAAACTGTTTTTT. The J gene is TRBJ1-4, the V gene TRBV19, with 8 bases aligning to TRBD1. The germline V gene encodes CDR1 LNHDA and CDR2 SQIVND (reference sequence). This CDR3 contains 15 residues. V shed 4 bases and J 3 bases; nucleotides not matched to a gene: 4.

This clone turned up a few times. The chain employs TRBV6-5 and TRBJ1-4, with D possibly matching TRBD1 (5 bases). Germline CDR1 reads MNHEY; CDR2 reads SVGAGI. The CDR3 covers 15 residues. The V end lost 0 bases, the J end lost 4 bases, and 9 bases lay between the germline ends. CDR3 in DNA: TGTGCCAGCAGTTACTCTTCCGGGGGTAATGAAAAACTGTTTTTT. It specifies CASSYSSGGNEKLFF.

The chain carries TRBV28 and TRBJ2-5; 8 positions match TRBD1. Germline V gene sequence: CDR1 MDHEN, CDR2 SYDVKM. The CDR3 has 14 residues. V shed 6 bases and J 4 bases; nucleotides not matched to a gene: 7. This chain's CDR3 is CASSDNRGRETQYF. CDR3 DNA sequence: TGTGCCAGCAGCGACAACAGGGGGAGAGAGACCCAGTACTTC.

The V gene is TRBV7-2, the J gene TRBJ1-2; D uncertain. This CDR3 has 15 amino acids. Germline lookup yields CDR1 SGHTA and CDR2 FQGNSA. Deletions cut 0 bases from V and 6 bases from J, with 14 bases between. CDR3 residues: CASSLARSAPHGYTF. The CDR3 region has the DNA TGTGCCAGCAGCTTAGCGAGGTCCGCACCCCATGGCTACACCTTC.

The genes are TRBV6-1 and TRBJ2-7; 9 bases align to TRBD2. The CDR3 consists of 14 residues. After removal of 6 bases from V and 7 bases from J, the junction contained 10 bases not matched to a gene. The germline gives CDR1 MNHNS, CDR2 SASEGT. CDR3 protein: CASSVGGGAREQYF. In DNA form, the CDR3 reads TGTGCCAGCAGCGTTGGCGGGGGGGCGCGGGAGCAGTACTTC.

The J gene is TRBJ2-3, the V gene TRBV14, with TRBD2 matching over 11 bases. V was clipped by 4 bases and J by 10 bases; unmatched bases: 16. The CDR3 has 17 amino acids. Germline CDR1 is SGHDN and CDR2 is FVKESK. The CDR3 spells CASSRKKGSGRDISQYF. CDR3 in DNA: TGTGCCAGCAGCCGGAAAAAAGGTAGCGGGAGGGACATATCGCAGTATTTT.

This chain links TRBV11-2 with TRBJ2-5; possibly TRBD2 for D (5 bases). CDR1 and CDR2 (germline): SGHAT, FQNNGV. V lost 5 bases and J lost 0, with 13 bases in between. The CDR3 contains 15 residues. For the CDR3, the DNA is TGTGCCAGCAGCCCAAGGACGGGGTACCAAGAGACCCAGTACTTC. This translates into CASSPRTGYQETQYF. The full variable domain, with the rest looked up from reference TRBV11-2 and TRBJ2-5, is EAGVAQSPRYKIIEKRQSVAFWCNPISGHATLYWYQQILGQGPKLLIQFQNNGVVDDSQLPKDRFSAERLKGVDSTLKIQPAKLEDSAVYLCASSPRTGYQETQYFGPGTRLLVL.

In this sample, this clone turned up once. J is TRBJ1-1 and V is TRBV19; maybe TRBD1 (6 bases). With 5 bases removed from V and 5 bases from J, the gap between germline ends came to 12 bases. CDR1 and CDR2 (germline): LNHDA, SQIVND (reference sequence). The CDR3 runs 13 residues. The CDR3 DNA sequence: TGTGCCAGTAGTCCCCAGGGGTTAACTGAAGCTTTCTTT. Translation: CASSPQGLTEAFF.

The chain is built from TRBV6-1 and TRBJ1-5; D is perhaps TRBD1 (6 bases). V gave up 8 bases and J gave up 7 bases, with 15 bases separating them. From germline, CDR1 is MNHNS and CDR2 SASEGT. CDR3 length: 13 residues. The CDR3 protein is CASLEGVGQPQHF. The CDR3 DNA sequence: TGTGCCAGCCTAGAGGGGGTTGGGCAGCCCCAGCATTTT.

This clone occurred a few times. At one end the junction does not follow the germline gene, possibly because of a read error. The rearrangement links TRBV7-9 to TRBJ2-7; 7 bases match TRBD1. CDR1 and CDR2 (germline): SEHNR, FQNEAQ (reference sequence). The CDR3 covers 15 residues. CDR3 in amino acids: CSSSFDRVSSYEQYF. The DNA for the CDR3 is TGTTCCAGCAGCTTCGACAGGGTCAGCTCCTACGAGCAGTACTTC.

This clone came up once. This chain joins TRBV19 and TRBJ2-2; 7 positions agree with TRBD2. The CDR3 consists of 15 residues. Germline V lookup: CDR1 LNHDA, CDR2 SQIVND (reference sequence). V was pared by 4 bases and J by 6 bases, with 8 bases of the junction left unmatched. The CDR3 region has the DNA TGTGCCAGTAGTACTCGGACTAGTTGGGCCGGGGAGCTGTTTTTT. Translating gives CASSTRTSWAGELFF.

The rearrangement uses TRBV5-6 and TRBJ1-5; a weak D match, TRBD1 (6 bases). Germline-derived CDR1 and CDR2 are SGHDT and YYEEEE. This CDR3 is 15 amino acids long. The V gene lost 4 bases and the J gene lost 2 bases, with 13 bases spanning the gap. The CDR3 reads CASSDWTARNQPQHF. Written as DNA, the CDR3 is TGTGCCAGCAGCGACTGGACAGCCCGCAATCAGCCCCAGCATTTT.

The chain has TRBV10-3 and TRBJ2-7; the D gene is possibly TRBD2 (5 bases). The germline CDR1 and CDR2 sequences are ENHRY and SYGVKD. CDR3 size: 14 residues. Trimming pared 7 bases from V and 3 bases from J, leaving 16 bases between. CDR3 sequence (DNA): TGTGCCATCATCTTCCGGGCCGGGGACTACGAGCAGTACTTC. Its protein is CAIIFRAGDYEQYF.

The chain recombines TRBV5-4 with TRBJ2-1, with 15 positions matching TRBD2. V was pared by 4 bases and J by 5 bases, with 4 bases of the junction left unmatched. Germline lookup yields CDR1 SGHNT and CDR2 YYREEE (reference sequence). The CDR3 sequence is 16 residues long. The CDR3, as DNA: TGTGCCAGCAGCCCGGGACTAGCGGGGGGCCACAATGAGCAGTTCTTC. Amino acid sequence: CASSPGLAGGHNEQFF.

The V and J genes are TRBV27 and TRBJ1-4; TRBD1 aligns across 7 bases. Germline CDR1 is MNHEY and CDR2 is SMNVEV (reference sequence). Unmatched junction bases numbered 4, after V lost 1 base and J lost 5 bases. There are 15 residues in the CDR3. The CDR3 DNA is TGTGCCAGCAGTTTATTAGGGACAGCGAATGAAAAACTGTTTTTT. It codes for CASSLLGTANEKLFF. Looking up the rest from reference TRBV27 and TRBJ1-4 gives the full variable domain: EAQVTQNPRYLITVTGKKLTVTCSQNMNHEYMSWYRQDPGLGLRQIYYSMNVEVTDKGDVPEGYKVSRKEKRNFPLILESPSPNQTSLYFCASSLLGTANEKLFFGSGTQLSVL.